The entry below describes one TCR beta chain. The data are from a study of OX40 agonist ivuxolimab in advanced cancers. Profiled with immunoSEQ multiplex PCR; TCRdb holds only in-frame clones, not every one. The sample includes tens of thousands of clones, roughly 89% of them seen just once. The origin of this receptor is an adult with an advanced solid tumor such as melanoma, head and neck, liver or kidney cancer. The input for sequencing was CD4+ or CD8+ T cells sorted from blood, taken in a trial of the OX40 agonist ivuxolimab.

For the CDR3, the DNA is TGTGCCAGCAGCGCAGGGTCTGTGGGTGAAAAACTGTTTTTT. It yields the protein CASSAGSVGEKLFF. The rearrangement links TRBV9 to TRBJ1-4, with D maybe TRBD1 (5 bases). The CDR3 has 14 residues. V was pared by 3 bases and J by 7 bases, with 13 bases between. CDR1 is SGDLS and CDR2 is YYNGEE in the germline V gene.